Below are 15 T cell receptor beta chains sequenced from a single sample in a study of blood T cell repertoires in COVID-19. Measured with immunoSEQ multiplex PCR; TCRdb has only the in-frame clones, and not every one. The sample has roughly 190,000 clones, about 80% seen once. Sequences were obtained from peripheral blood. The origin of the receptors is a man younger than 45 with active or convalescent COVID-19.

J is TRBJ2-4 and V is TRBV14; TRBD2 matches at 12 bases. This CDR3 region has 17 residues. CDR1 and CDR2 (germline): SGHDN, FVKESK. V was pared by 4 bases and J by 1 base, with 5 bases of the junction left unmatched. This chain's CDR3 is CASSLLAGGSAKNIQYF. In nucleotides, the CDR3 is TGTGCCAGCAGCCTCCTAGCGGGGGGGAGTGCCAAAAACATTCAGTACTTC.

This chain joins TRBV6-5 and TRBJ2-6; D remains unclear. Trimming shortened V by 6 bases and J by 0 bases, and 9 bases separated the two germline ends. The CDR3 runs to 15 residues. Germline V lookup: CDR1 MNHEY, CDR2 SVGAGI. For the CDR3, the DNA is TGTGCCAGCAGACCCCAACTCTCTGGGGCCAACGTCCTGACTTTC. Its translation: CASRPQLSGANVLTF.

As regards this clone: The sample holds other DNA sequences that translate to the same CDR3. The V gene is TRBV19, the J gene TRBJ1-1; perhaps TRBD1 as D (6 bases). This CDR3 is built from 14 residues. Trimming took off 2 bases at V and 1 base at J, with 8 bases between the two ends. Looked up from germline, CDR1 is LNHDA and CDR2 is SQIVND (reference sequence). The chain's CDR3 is CASSIQQGNTEAFF. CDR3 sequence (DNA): TGTGCCAGTAGTATACAACAGGGGAACACTGAAGCTTTCTTT.

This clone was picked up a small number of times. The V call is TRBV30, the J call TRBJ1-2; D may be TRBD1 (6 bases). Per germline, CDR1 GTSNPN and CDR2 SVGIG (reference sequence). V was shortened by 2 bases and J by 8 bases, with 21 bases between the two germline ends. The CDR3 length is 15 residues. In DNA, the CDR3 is TGTGCCTGGAGTATCGCCGGGACAAAAGGTTACGGCTACACCTTC. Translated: CAWSIAGTKGYGYTF.

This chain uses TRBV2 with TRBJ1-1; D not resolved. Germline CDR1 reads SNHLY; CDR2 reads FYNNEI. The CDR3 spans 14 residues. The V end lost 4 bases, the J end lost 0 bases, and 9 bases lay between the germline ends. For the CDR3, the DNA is TGTGCCAGCAGTGCAGGCCTCATGAACACTGAAGCTTTCTTT. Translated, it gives CASSAGLMNTEAFF. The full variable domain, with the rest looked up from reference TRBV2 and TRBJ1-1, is EPEVTQTPSHQVTQMGQEVILRCVPISNHLYFYWYRQILGQKVEFLVSFYNNEISEKSEIFDDQFSVERPDGSNFTLKIRSTKLEDSAMYFCASSAGLMNTEAFFGQGTRLTVV.

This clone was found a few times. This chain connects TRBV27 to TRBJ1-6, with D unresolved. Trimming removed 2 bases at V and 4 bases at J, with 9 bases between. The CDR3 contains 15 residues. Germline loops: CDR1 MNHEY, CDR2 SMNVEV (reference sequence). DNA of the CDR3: TGTGCCAGCAGTTTAGGGGAGGATTATAATTCACCCCTCCACTTT. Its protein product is CASSLGEDYNSPLHF.

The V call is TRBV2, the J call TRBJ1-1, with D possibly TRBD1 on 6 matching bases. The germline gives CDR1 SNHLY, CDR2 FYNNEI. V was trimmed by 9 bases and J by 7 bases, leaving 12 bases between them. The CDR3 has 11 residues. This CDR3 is CASEQGREAFF. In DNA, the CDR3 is TGTGCCAGTGAACAGGGCCGTGAAGCTTTCTTT.

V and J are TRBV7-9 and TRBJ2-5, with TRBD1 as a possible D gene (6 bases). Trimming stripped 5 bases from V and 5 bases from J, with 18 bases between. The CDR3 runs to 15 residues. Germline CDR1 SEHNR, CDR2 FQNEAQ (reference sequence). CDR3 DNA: TGTGCCAGCAGCCACCCGGGACACTCGAGGGAGACCCAGTACTTC. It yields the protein CASSHPGHSRETQYF. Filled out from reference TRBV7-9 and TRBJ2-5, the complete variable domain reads DTGVSQNPRHKITKRGQNVTFRCDPISEHNRLYWYRQTLGQGPEFLTYFQNEAQLEKSRLLSDRFSAERPKGSFSTLEIQRTEQGDSAMYLCASSHPGHSRETQYFGPGTRLLVL.

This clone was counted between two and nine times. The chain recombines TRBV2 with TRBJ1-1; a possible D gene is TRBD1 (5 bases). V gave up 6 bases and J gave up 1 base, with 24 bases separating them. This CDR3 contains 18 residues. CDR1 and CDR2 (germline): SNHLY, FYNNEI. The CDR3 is CASSPGDSSMWGNTEAFF. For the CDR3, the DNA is TGTGCCAGCAGCCCCGGGGACTCCTCGATGTGGGGGAACACTGAAGCTTTCTTT.

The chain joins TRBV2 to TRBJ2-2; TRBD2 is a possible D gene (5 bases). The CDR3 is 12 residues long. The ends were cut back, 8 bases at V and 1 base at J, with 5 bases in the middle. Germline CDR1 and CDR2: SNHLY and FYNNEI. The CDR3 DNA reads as TGTGCCAGCGGAGGGAACACCGGGGAGCTGTTTTTT. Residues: CASGGNTGELFF.

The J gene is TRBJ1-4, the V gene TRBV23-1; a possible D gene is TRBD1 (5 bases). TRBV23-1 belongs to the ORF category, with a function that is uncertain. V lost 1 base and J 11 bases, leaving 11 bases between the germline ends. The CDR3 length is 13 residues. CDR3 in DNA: TGCGCCAGCAGTCAATGGGGGGATAGGAAACTGTTTTTT. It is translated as CASSQWGDRKLFF.

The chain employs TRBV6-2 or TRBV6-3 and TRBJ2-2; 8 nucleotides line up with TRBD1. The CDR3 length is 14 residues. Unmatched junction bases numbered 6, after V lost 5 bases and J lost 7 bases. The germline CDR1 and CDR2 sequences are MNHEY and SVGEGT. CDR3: CASSAGQGHGELFF. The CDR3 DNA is TGTGCCAGCAGTGCCGGACAGGGACACGGGGAGCTGTTTTTT.

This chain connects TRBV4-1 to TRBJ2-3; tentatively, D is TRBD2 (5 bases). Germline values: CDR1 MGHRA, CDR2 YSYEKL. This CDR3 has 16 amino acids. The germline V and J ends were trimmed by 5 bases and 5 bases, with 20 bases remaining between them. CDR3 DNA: TGCGCCAGCAGCACCGCCGGGATTGGGTTCTTAGATACGCAGTATTTT. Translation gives CASSTAGIGFLDTQYF.

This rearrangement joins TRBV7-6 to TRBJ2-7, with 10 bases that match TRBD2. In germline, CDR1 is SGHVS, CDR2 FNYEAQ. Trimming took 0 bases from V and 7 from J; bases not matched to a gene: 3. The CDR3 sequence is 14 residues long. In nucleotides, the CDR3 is TGTGCCAGCAGCTTAGCCCCTAGCGGGAGTGAGCAGTACTTC. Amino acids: CASSLAPSGSEQYF. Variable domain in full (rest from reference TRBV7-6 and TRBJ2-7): GAGVSQSPRYKVTKRGQDVALRCDPISGHVSLYWYRQALGQGPEFLTYFNYEAQQDKSGLPNDRFSAERPEGSISTLTIQRTEQRDSAMYRCASSLAPSGSEQYFGPGTRLTVT.

CDR3 amino acids: CASRTQGAPYNSPLHF. CDR3 in DNA: TGTGCCAGCCGGACGCAGGGGGCCCCCTATAATTCACCCCTCCACTTT. V and J are TRBV27 and TRBJ1-6, with 8 bases identical to TRBD1. With V trimmed by 8 bases and J by 2 bases, 8 bases remained unmatched. The CDR3 is made up of 16 amino acids. Looked up from germline, CDR1 is MNHEY and CDR2 is SMNVEV (reference sequence).